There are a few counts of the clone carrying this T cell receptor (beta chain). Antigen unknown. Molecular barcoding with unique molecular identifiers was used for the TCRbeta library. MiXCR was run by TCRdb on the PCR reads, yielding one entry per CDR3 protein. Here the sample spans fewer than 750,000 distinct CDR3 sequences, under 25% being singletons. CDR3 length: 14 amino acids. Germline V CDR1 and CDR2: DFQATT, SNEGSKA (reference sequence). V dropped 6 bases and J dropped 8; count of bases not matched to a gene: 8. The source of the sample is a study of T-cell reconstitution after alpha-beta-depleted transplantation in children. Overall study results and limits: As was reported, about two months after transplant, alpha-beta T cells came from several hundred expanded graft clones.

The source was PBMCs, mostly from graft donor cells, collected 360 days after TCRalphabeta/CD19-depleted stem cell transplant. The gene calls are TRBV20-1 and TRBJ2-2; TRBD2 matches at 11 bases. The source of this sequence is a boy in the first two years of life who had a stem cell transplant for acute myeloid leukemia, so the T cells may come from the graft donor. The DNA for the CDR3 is TGCAGTGCCGCTGTAGCGGGGGGGGATGGGGAGCTGTTTTTT. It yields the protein CSAAVAGGDGELFF.